The 25 T cell receptor beta chains below come from one sample, sequenced in a study of tissue T cells after allogeneic stem cell transplantation. Clones were read by immunoSEQ multiplex PCR, and TCRdb kept only the in-frame ones, dropping some. Among around 17,000 clones listed, under 80% were seen once. Sequences were obtained from spleen. The source is a female BALB/c mouse in good health. This strain's MHC haplotype is H2-d.

In the case of this clone: The junction departs from the called germline gene at one end, perhaps through a read error. Germline and genes: mouse. The read comes to an end 1 residue before the CDR3 does, leaving the germline J gene to fill in the end. Different DNA sequences within this sample yield the same CDR3. This rearrangement joins TRBV14 to TRBJ1-1; 7 bases are shared with TRBD1. Germline V gene sequence: CDR1 SGHDT, CDR2 FRDEAV. The length of the CDR3 is 14 residues. The CDR3 sequence is CASSLTGVGTEVFF. The part of the CDR3 DNA that was read is TGTGCTAGCAGTCTCACAGGGGTGGGCACAGAAGTCTTC.

Remarks on this clone: The genes and germline here are from mouse. The read is 1 residue too short to cover the CDR3 end, so that end is filled in from the germline J gene. The chain employs TRBV13-2 and TRBJ1-3; TRBD1 is a possible D gene (6 bases). In germline, CDR1 is NNHNN, CDR2 SYGAGS (reference sequence). This CDR3 contains 12 residues. V was cut by 0 bases and J by 10 bases, with 8 bases left in between. The CDR3 bases that were read are TGTGCCAGCGGTGATGTGGACAGAACGCTCTAT. Translation: CASGDVDRTLY. The CDR3 in its entirety is CASGDVDRTLYF.

As regards this clone: Gene and germline names: mouse. The read comes to an end 1 residue before the CDR3 does, leaving the germline J gene to fill in the end. The chain has TRBV5 and TRBJ2-7; D gene unclear. V lost 0 bases, J lost 4 bases, and 10 bases lay in between. The CDR3 contains 14 residues. CDR1 and CDR2 (germline): LGHNA, YNLKQL (reference sequence). Partial CDR3 DNA: TGTGCCAGCAGCCAAGAACCTGCCTCGTATGAACAGTAC. Translated: CASSQEPASYEQY. The complete CDR3 reads CASSQEPASYEQYF.

About this clone: Each gene name is a mouse one. From the germline J gene comes the end of the CDR3, since the read stops 1 residue before it. V and J are TRBV16 and TRBJ2-5; 8 bases fit TRBD2. Germline assignment: CDR1 SGHSA and CDR2 FRNQAP. The CDR3 runs to 14 residues. The V gene end was trimmed by 4 bases and the J gene end by 3 bases; junction bases not matched to a gene: 3. The CDR3 bases that were read are TGTGCAAGCAGCTCGGGGGGGGCGCAAGACACCCAGTAC. Its protein product is CASSSGGAQDTQY. The complete CDR3 protein is CASSSGGAQDTQYF.

This clone was detected only once. Each gene name is a mouse one. From the germline J gene comes the end of the CDR3, since the read stops 1 residue before it. This chain joins TRBV13-2 and TRBJ2-5, with 7 bases identical to TRBD1. This CDR3 spans 12 amino acids. Germline-derived CDR1 and CDR2 are NNHNN and SYGAGS (reference sequence). Germline trimming cut 5 bases from V and 3 bases from J; bases unmatched to any gene: 0. The CDR3: CASGRGQDTQYF. The covered CDR3 bases are TGTGCCAGCGGCAGGGGGCAAGACACCCAGTAC.

With respect to this clone: The listed genes are named as in mouse. The CDR3 is cut off 1 residue early in the read; its end comes from the germline J gene. The chain carries TRBV31 and TRBJ1-1; 7 nucleotides agree with TRBD1. The CDR3 sequence is 12 residues long. Germline CDR1 and CDR2: GKSSPN and SITVG. Losses at the gene ends were 0 bases for V and 6 bases for J; bases not matched to a gene: 1. The sequenced part of the CDR3 DNA is TGTGCCTGGAGTCTGGGGACAGCAGAAGTCTTC. Its protein product is CAWSLGTAEVF. The full CDR3 is CAWSLGTAEVFF.

On this clone itself: The germline and genes are mouse ones. The CDR3 goes on 1 residue after the read ends, and that part is filled in from the germline J gene. The chain carries TRBV13-3 and TRBJ1-2; unclear D gene. There are 12 residues in the CDR3. Per the germline V gene, CDR1 is NNHDY and CDR2 is SYVADS. Trimming removed 0 bases at V and 5 bases at J, with 5 bases between. CDR3 residues: CASSDGSSDYTF. Partial CDR3 DNA: TGTGCCAGCAGTGATGGTTCGTCCGACTACACC.

On this clone: Genes and germline come from the mouse. The DNA ends 1 residue before the CDR3 does, and the rest of the CDR3 is filled in from the germline J gene. The chain couples TRBV2 to TRBJ2-4; 10 bases are shared with TRBD2. The V gene end was trimmed by 4 bases and the J gene end by 3 bases; junction bases not matched to a gene: 1. The CDR3 extends over 14 amino acids. Germline CDR1 is LGHNA and CDR2 is YSYQKL. CDR3 bases read: TGTGCCAGCAGCCCACTGGGGGGGCAAAACACCTTGTAC. It translates to CASSPLGGQNTLY. The whole CDR3 is CASSPLGGQNTLYF.

With respect to this clone: The genes are named according to mouse. Here the CDR3 reads CASSQDRENSPLYF. Incomplete CDR3 DNA: TGTGCCAGCAGCCAGGACAGGGAAAATTCGCCCCTCTAC. This rearrangement joins TRBV2 to TRBJ1-6, with 8 positions matching TRBD1. The CDR3 end is not reached by the read, which stops 1 residue before it; the germline J gene fills it in. TRBJ1-6 is treated as an ORF (open reading frame) with a function not yet certain. The CDR3 totals 14 residues. The ends lost 3 bases at V and 7 bases at J; junction bases unmatched: 2. Germline CDR1 and CDR2: LGHNA and YSYQKL.

Comment on this clone: Gene and germline names: mouse. The read ends 1 residue before the CDR3 terminus; that terminus is restored from the germline J gene. This chain joins TRBV13-3 and TRBJ1-1, with 7 bases lining up with TRBD1. Germline V gene data show CDR1 as NNHDY and CDR2 as SYVADS. V was clipped by 5 bases and J by 3 bases; unmatched bases: 4. The CDR3 is 13 residues long. CDR3 DNA (partial): TGTGCCAGCAGCCTGGGACAGTACACAGAAGTCTTC. Translated, it gives CASSLGQYTEVF. The whole CDR3 is CASSLGQYTEVFF.

As regards this clone: Gene names and germline match the mouse. The read terminates 1 residue ahead of where the CDR3 ends, so the germline J gene completes it. V is TRBV31 and J is TRBJ2-5; the match to TRBD2 covers 12 bases. This CDR3 has 14 residues. The V and J ends lost 4 bases and 5 bases, in that order; junction bases with no gene match: 4. Germline lookup yields CDR1 GKSSPN and CDR2 SITVG. The CDR3 bases that were read are TGTGCCTGGAACGACTGGGGGGGCGGAGACACCCAGTAC. As protein: CAWNDWGGGDTQY. The whole CDR3 region reads CAWNDWGGGDTQYF.

This clone has just one count. Gene and germline names: mouse. The CDR3 extends 1 residue past the end of the read, so its final part is completed from the germline J gene. The rearrangement uses TRBV4 and TRBJ2-5, with 7 bases that match TRBD2. With 4 bases clipped from V and 2 bases from J, the junction kept 6 bases outside the gene matches. CDR1 is LGHDT, CDR2 YNNKQL, per germline (reference sequence). The CDR3 sequence is 15 residues long. CDR3 bases read: TGTGCCAGCAGCTCTCTGGGGGAGGTCCAAGACACCCAGTAC. Translating it yields CASSSLGEVQDTQY. The whole CDR3 sequence reads CASSSLGEVQDTQYF.

Note on this clone: Germline and genes: mouse. The read terminates 1 residue ahead of where the CDR3 ends, so the germline J gene completes it. The chain joins TRBV14 to TRBJ1-4, with 10 bases that match TRBD1. CDR1 and CDR2 from the germline V gene are SGHDT and FRDEAV. V shed 5 bases and J 6 bases; nucleotides not matched to a gene: 4. The CDR3 has 14 amino acids. The sequenced CDR3 bases are TGTGCCAGCAGAGCCGGGACAGGGGACGAAAGATTATTT. Translating gives CASRAGTGDERLF. The full CDR3 sequence reads CASRAGTGDERLFF.

To note about this clone: The listed genes are named as in mouse. Read sequence stops 1 residue before the CDR3 end, and the germline J gene provides the missing end. The chain carries TRBV1 and TRBJ2-1; D unclear. CDR1 and CDR2 from the germline V gene are NSQYPW and LRSPGD (reference sequence). The CDR3 loop spans 11 amino acids. The V end was cut by 6 bases, the J end by 6 bases, with 6 bases between. The CDR3 sequence: CTCSSLAEQFF. CDR3 DNA (partial): TGCACCTGCAGCTCTCTTGCTGAGCAGTTC.

About this clone itself: Mouse gene names and germline throughout. The read ends 1 residue early relative to the CDR3; the germline J gene fills the gap. The rearrangement joins TRBV20 to TRBJ2-7, with 11 positions matching TRBD2. In germline, CDR1 is GFQATS, CDR2 STVNSAI. The CDR3 sequence is 13 residues long. The V and J ends lost 6 bases and 4 bases, in that order; junction bases with no gene match: 5. The CDR3 DNA, read in part, is TGTGGTGCGAAGGGACTGGGGGAGTATGAACAGTAC. The encoded protein is CGAKGLGEYEQY. The whole CDR3 is CGAKGLGEYEQYF.

For this clone: The germline and genes are mouse ones. The read is 1 residue too short to cover the CDR3 end, so that end is filled in from the germline J gene. This chain uses TRBV5 with TRBJ1-1; D remains unclear. Looked up from germline, CDR1 is LGHNA and CDR2 is YNLKQL (reference sequence). V was clipped by 1 base and J by 6 bases, with 3 bases between them. The CDR3 extends over 11 amino acids. The CDR3: CASSQGSEVFF. The CDR3 DNA, read in part, is TGTGCCAGCAGCCAAGGTTCAGAAGTCTTC.

As for this clone: Gene names and germline match the mouse. The observed sequence ends 1 residue before the CDR3 terminus, with the missing tail filled in from the germline J gene. This rearrangement joins TRBV14 to TRBJ2-5; no clear D. The CDR3 runs to 13 residues. V was clipped by 0 bases and J by 3 bases, with 5 bases between them. CDR1 and CDR2 (germline): SGHDT, FRDEAV. Incomplete CDR3 DNA: TGTGCCAGCAGTTTCTGGTCTCAAGACACCCAGTAC. This gives the protein CASSFWSQDTQY. The CDR3 reads in full as CASSFWSQDTQYF.

To note about this clone: These gene names are mouse names. The observed sequence ends 1 residue before the CDR3 terminus, with the missing tail filled in from the germline J gene. This chain links TRBV5 with TRBJ2-7; TRBD2 aligns across 9 bases. After removal of 2 bases from V and 6 bases from J, the junction contained 8 bases not matched to a gene. Germline lookup yields CDR1 LGHNA and CDR2 YNLKQL (reference sequence). The CDR3 contains 15 residues. The covered CDR3 bases are TGTGCCAGCAGCCAAACGGGACTGGGAGTGAGTGAACAGTAC. It encodes CASSQTGLGVSEQY. From start to end, the CDR3 is CASSQTGLGVSEQYF.

As concerns this clone: The gene names here belong to mouse. Read sequence stops 1 residue before the CDR3 end, and the germline J gene provides the missing end. The chain has TRBV13-2 and TRBJ2-2, with D maybe TRBD1 (6 bases). The CDR3 contains 15 residues. Germline V lookup: CDR1 NNHNN, CDR2 SYGAGS (reference sequence). V dropped 3 bases and J dropped 1 base, with 10 bases sitting between them. The DNA read from the CDR3 is TGTGCCAGCGGTGGAAACAGGGAAAACACCGGGCAGCTCTAC. It codes for CASGGNRENTGQLY. The complete CDR3 sequence is CASGGNRENTGQLYF.

A remark on this clone: The gene symbols are mouse symbols. The read ends 1 residue shy of where the CDR3 ends; the end is completed using the germline J gene. The V and J genes are TRBV13-2 and TRBJ2-3; D could derive from TRBD1 or TRBD2 (6 bases each). The CDR3 has 15 amino acids. In germline, CDR1 is NNHNN, CDR2 SYGAGS (reference sequence). Trimming took off 5 bases at V and 0 bases at J, with 13 bases between the two ends. The DNA read from the CDR3 is TGTGCCAGCGGGGAGGGGGGTCCTAGTGCAGAAACGCTGTAT. It translates to CASGEGGPSAETLY. The CDR3 in full is CASGEGGPSAETLYF.

A note on this clone: The genes are named according to mouse. The CDR3 extends 1 residue past the end of the read, so its final part is completed from the germline J gene. Other DNA sequences from this sample encode an identical CDR3 as well. The chain employs TRBV19 and TRBJ1-1; a possible D gene is TRBD1 (6 bases). V was cut by 2 bases and J by 2 bases, with 7 bases left in between. The germline CDR1 and CDR2 sequences are FNHDT and SITEND (reference sequence). The CDR3 runs 13 residues. The CDR3 here is CASSIRGNTEVFF. The sequenced CDR3 bases are TGTGCCAGCAGTATCAGGGGTAACACAGAAGTCTTC. The full variable domain, its missing parts supplied by reference TRBV19 and TRBJ1-1, is GGIITQTPKFLIGQEGQKLTLKCQQNFNHDTMYWYRQDSGKGLRLIYYSITENDLQKGDLSEGYDASREKKSSFSLTVTSAQKNEMAVFLCASSIRGNTEVFFGKGTRLTVV.

Worth noting for this clone: Genes here carry mouse names. Read data end 1 residue before the CDR3 end; the end is taken from the germline J gene. This chain links TRBV29 with TRBJ2-5; 7 bases match TRBD2. The V segment lost 2 bases and the J segment 3 bases; nucleotides outside the gene matches: 5. This CDR3 is built from 15 residues. CDR1 MSHET and CDR2 SYDVDS come from the germline V gene. The CDR3 bases that were read are TGTGCTAGCAGTTTACCCCGACTGGGACAAGACACCCAGTAC. Protein product: CASSLPRLGQDTQY. The entire CDR3 sequence reads CASSLPRLGQDTQYF. The full variable domain, completed using reference TRBV29 and TRBJ2-5, is DMKVTQMPRYLIKRMGENVLLECGQDMSHETMYWYRQDPGLGLQLIYISYDVDSNSEGDIPKGYRVSRKKREHFSLILDSAKTNQTSVYFCASSLPRLGQDTQYFGPGTRLLVL.

This clone was counted once. Genes and germline come from the mouse. The read ends 1 residue early relative to the CDR3; the germline J gene fills the gap. The chain is built from TRBV29 and TRBJ1-1, with 9 bases lining up with TRBD1. From germline, CDR1 is MSHET and CDR2 SYDVDS. The CDR3 has 15 amino acids. The ends lost 3 bases at V and 1 base at J; junction bases unmatched: 3. CDR3 amino acids: CASSLVQGANTEVFF. The part of the CDR3 DNA that was read is TGTGCTAGCAGTTTGGTACAGGGGGCGAACACAGAAGTCTTC.

On this clone itself: Genes and germline are mouse. The read terminates 1 residue before the CDR3 end, so the remaining end is supplied by the germline J gene. The gene calls are TRBV19 and TRBJ2-7, with 8 bases that match TRBD1. CDR3 size: 15 residues. CDR1 is FNHDT and CDR2 is SITEND in the germline V gene (reference sequence). Trimming at V came to 2 bases and at J to 2 bases, leaving 6 bases not matched to a gene. CDR3 bases read: TGTGCCAGCAGTATGGGTGCGGGACAGGCCTATGAACAGTAC. Amino acids: CASSMGAGQAYEQY. In full, the CDR3 reads CASSMGAGQAYEQYF.

Concerning this clone: The gene symbols are mouse symbols. The CDR3 goes on 1 residue after the read ends, and that part is filled in from the germline J gene. This chain connects TRBV13-2 to TRBJ2-4; 10 bases line up with TRBD1. Germline V gene lookup returns CDR1 NNHNN and CDR2 SYGAGS (reference sequence). V was pared by 1 base and J by 0 bases, with 2 bases of the junction left unmatched. The CDR3 length is 16 residues. The CDR3 protein is CASGDRQGASQNTLYF. Incomplete CDR3 DNA: TGTGCCAGCGGTGATAGACAGGGGGCTAGTCAAAACACCTTGTAC.